These T cell receptor beta chains were read from a single sample in a study of blood T cell repertoires in COVID-19. TCRdb's table, derived via immunoSEQ multiplex PCR, lists solely in-frame clones and lacks some. The table lists over 110,000 clones, approximately 87% of them singletons. The sequencing input was PBMCs or T cells enriched from blood (not recorded which). Receptors were obtained from a man over 45 in a cohort exposed to, infected with or recovered from COVID-19 (not recorded which). Each CDR3 is given with its conserved first and last residue. A D gene is named only where the DNA matches it firmly. Size tells how often a clone was seen (once, few, many) or the class of an expanded clone, and some rows leave it out.

D	J	V	size	DNA	CDR3
TRBD2	TRBJ2-5	TRBV4-1	once	TGCGCCAGCAGCCCGGAGCGGGGGACCCTACTCCCAGAGACCCAGTACTTC	CASSPERGTLLPETQYF
-	TRBJ2-7	TRBV27	-	TGTGCCAGCAGCAAGGGGCGACCCTACGAGCAGTACTTC	CASSKGRPYEQYF
-	TRBJ2-7	TRBV6-2/TRBV6-3	few	TGTGCCAGCAGTTACTCTCCGAAGAACAGCGAGCAGTACTTC	CASSYSPKNSEQYF
-	TRBJ1-1	TRBV5-3	-	TGTGCCAGAACCCAAACAGTGAACACTGAAGCTTTCTTT	CARTQTVNTEAFF
TRBD1	TRBJ1-1	TRBV7-3	-	TGTGCCAGCAGCTCTAGCCTGACAGGGACCGCTGAAGCTTTCTTT	CASSSSLTGTAEAFF
TRBD1	TRBJ1-3	TRBV7-6	-	TGTGCCAGCAGCTTAGAGGACAGGGGGCTAGGAAACACCATATATTTT	CASSLEDRGLGNTIYF
TRBD2	TRBJ2-1	TRBV19	-	TGTGCCAGTACTAGCGGTTACAATGAGCAGTTCTTC	CASTSGYNEQFF
-	TRBJ1-2	TRBV6-5	-	TGTGCCAGCAGCCCCTTTCGGGGGGCCGTCTATGGCTACACCTTC	CASSPFRGAVYGYTF
-	TRBJ2-7	TRBV7-2	few	TGTGCCAGCAGCTTAGTAGGCGGGAACGAGCAGTACTTC	CASSLVGGNEQYF
-	TRBJ2-7	TRBV6-5	-	TGTGCCAGCAGTTACTCGAGAATCTACGAGCAGTACTTC	CASSYSRIYEQYF
-	TRBJ1-2	TRBV29-1	-	TGCAGCGTTGGCCAGGGCTCAATCTATGGCTACACCTTC	CSVGQGSIYGYTF
-	TRBJ1-2	TRBV6-1	-	TGTGCCAGCAGTGTAGCCAGGGACTATGGCTACACCTTC	CASSVARDYGYTF
TRBD2	TRBJ2-3	TRBV11-1	-	TGTGCCAGCAGCTTAGAGGCGGTCGGGAGGACAGATACGCAGTATTTT	CASSLEAVGRTDTQYF
-	TRBJ2-7	TRBV11-2	-	TGTGCCAGCACCCCCGGGTACGAGCAGTACTTC	CASTPGYEQYF
-	TRBJ1-6	TRBV4-3	-	TGCGCCAGCAGCCAAGGAAGGGAAGGCAGGGATTCACCCCTCCACTTT	CASSQGREGRDSPLHF
TRBD2	TRBJ2-7	TRBV7-9	few	TGTGCCAGCGACGGGGGGGACAACCCTTCTCATGTCGAGCAGTACTTC	CASDGGDNPSHVEQYF
-	TRBJ1-6	TRBV18	-	TGTGCCAGCTCACCACTGTCAGATTCACCCCTCCACTTT	CASSPLSDSPLHF
-	TRBJ1-1	TRBV19	-	TGTGCCAGCCATCCTATGGACTACGCCGGCACTGAAGCTTTCTTT	CASHPMDYAGTEAFF
TRBD1	TRBJ1-1	TRBV9	-	TGTGCCAGCAGCGTAGGACAGGGGAGCACTGAAGCTTTCTTT	CASSVGQGSTEAFF
TRBD1	TRBJ1-2	TRBV4-3	-	TGCGCCAGCAGCCAAGTCCCCGGGACAGGGGGCTATGGCTACACCTTC	CASSQVPGTGGYGYTF
-	TRBJ1-5	TRBV20-1	once	TGCAGTGCTCAGGGTGATCAGCCCCAGCATTTT	CSAQGDQPQHF
TRBD1	TRBJ1-2	TRBV4-2	-	TGTGCCAGCAGCCAGGGCGATAGACAGGGGGGAGGGTACTACACCTTC	CASSQGDRQGGGYYTF
-	TRBJ2-7	TRBV7-6	-	TGTGCCAGCAGCTTAGAAGGGGGCGAGCAGTACTTC	CASSLEGGEQYF
-	TRBJ2-5	TRBV11-3	few	TGTGCCAGCAGCTTAGGAGGGTTAGAGACCCAGTACTTC	CASSLGGLETQYF
-	TRBJ2-1	TRBV7-2	few	TGTGCCAGCTCTCTCAGGGGCCCCACGGGCCATGAGCAGTTCTTC	CASSLRGPTGHEQFF
-	TRBJ2-4	TRBV6-2/TRBV6-3	-	TGTGCCAGCAGTTACTCTTCCAGGTACGAAAACATGGACATTCAGTACTTC	CASSYSSRYENMDIQYF
TRBD1	TRBJ1-1	TRBV6-4	-	TGTGCCAGCTCCCCTGGACAGGGCTTTTTTCTGAACACTGAAGCTTTCTTT	CASSPGQGFFLNTEAFF
-	TRBJ2-7	TRBV11-2	-	TGTGCCAGCAGCTTTACAGGTTACGAGCAGTACTTC	CASSFTGYEQYF
-	TRBJ1-2	TRBV7-9	-	TGTGCCAGCAGCCCGGACAGCACCTATGGCTACACCTTC	CASSPDSTYGYTF
-	TRBJ2-3	TRBV4-2	-	TGTGCCAGCAGCCTTGGGATAGCGATTTCAAGCACAGATACGCAGTATTTT	CASSLGIAISSTDTQYF
TRBD2	TRBJ2-1	TRBV13	-	TGTGCCAGCAGCTTAGGAGGCGGGAGGGCGGGCAATGAGCAGTTCTTC	CASSLGGGRAGNEQFF
TRBD1	TRBJ2-7	TRBV4-3	once	TGCGCCAGCAGCCAACAATACGGGACAGGGGCATCCTACGAGCAGTACTTC	CASSQQYGTGASYEQYF
TRBD2	TRBJ2-1	TRBV18	-	TGTGCCAGCTCACCACGTACAACTAGCGGGTTCTACAATGAGCAGTTCTTC	CASSPRTTSGFYNEQFF
-	TRBJ1-2	TRBV5-1	-	TGCGCCAGCAAGGACAGTGAGGACTATGGCTACACCTTC	CASKDSEDYGYTF
TRBD1	TRBJ2-7	TRBV6-5	-	TGTGCCAGCAGTTACGGCGGACAGGGGGCCTACGAGCAGTACTTC	CASSYGGQGAYEQYF
TRBD1	TRBJ1-6	TRBV9	-	TGTGCCAGCAGCTCCGGACAGGTGAATTCACCCCTCCACTTT	CASSSGQVNSPLHF
TRBD1	TRBJ1-1	TRBV6-5	-	TGTGCCAGCAGAAAGACAGGGTTCAACACTGAAGCTTTCTTT	CASRKTGFNTEAFF
-	TRBJ1-1	TRBV30	-	TGTGCCTGGAGCCCCACGAGGGAAGCTTTCTTT	CAWSPTREAFF
-	TRBJ2-7	TRBV5-1	-	TGCGCCAGCAGCTTGGACCTATACGAGCAGTACTTC	CASSLDLYEQYF
TRBD2	TRBJ2-5	TRBV19	once	TGTGCCAGTAGGGGTAGCGGGGCCCAAGAGACCCAGTACTTC	CASRGSGAQETQYF
TRBD1	TRBJ1-2	TRBV28	-	TGTGCCAGCAGTTTACCGTTGACAGGGCTAGTCTTAGCCTTGGGCTACACCTTC	CASSLPLTGLVLALGYTF
-	TRBJ2-1	TRBV9	-	TGTGCCAGCAGCGTAGCAGGGGGGTCCTACAATGAGCAGTTCTTC	CASSVAGGSYNEQFF
TRBD1	TRBJ2-7	TRBV4-3	-	TGCGCCAGCAGCCCCGGGACAGGGGGGCCCTACGAGCAGTACTTC	CASSPGTGGPYEQYF
TRBD2	TRBJ2-2	TRBV19	-	TGTGCCAGTAGTATAGCGATAGCGGGGGGGCCGGGCGCCGGGGAGCTGTTTTTT	CASSIAIAGGPGAGELFF
TRBD1	TRBJ2-3	TRBV2	-	TGTGCCAGCACCCCCCCCGCAGGGGGTGGGAGCACAGATACGCAGTATTTT	CASTPPAGGGSTDTQYF
-	TRBJ1-1	TRBV6-1	-	TGTGCCAGCAGTGACCGGGAGAACACTGAAGCTTTCTTT	CASSDRENTEAFF
-	TRBJ2-3	TRBV11-3	-	TGTGCCAGCAGCGGGGACACCGCATTGAGCACAGATACGCAGTATTTT	CASSGDTALSTDTQYF
-	TRBJ2-3	TRBV19	-	TGTGCCAGTAGTATAGATTGGGGCCCAGATACGCAGTATTTT	CASSIDWGPDTQYF
TRBD1	TRBJ1-5	TRBV27	-	TGTGCCAGCAGTTTAACAGGGGGCGGGCAGCCCCAGCATTTT	CASSLTGGGQPQHF
-	TRBJ1-1	TRBV30	-	TGTGCCTGGACCCTCGGGGGTGGGGGTGAAGCTTTCTTT	CAWTLGGGGEAFF
TRBD2	TRBJ2-2	TRBV5-6	few	TGTGCCAGCAGCTTGGTAATAGCGGGAGACACCGGGGAGCTGTTTTTT	CASSLVIAGDTGELFF
TRBD2	TRBJ2-2	TRBV14	-	TGTGCCAGCAGCTTAGCGGGAAGCACCGGGGAGCTGTTTTTT	CASSLAGSTGELFF
TRBD1	TRBJ2-5	TRBV5-4	-	TGTGCCAGCAGCTTTGTAGGGACAGGACAAGAGACCCAGTACTTC	CASSFVGTGQETQYF
-	TRBJ1-1	TRBV7-9	-	TGTGCCAGCAGCTCTAACAGGGAGAACACTGAAGCTTTCTTT	CASSSNRENTEAFF